A single sample gave rise to the 27 T cell receptor beta chains below, sequenced in a study of blood T cells in healthy people across ages. It was with a sample-barcoded 5' primer and a J-beta primer mix that a second PCR of roughly 7 to 11 cycles was run. TCRdb re-called the 5' RACE reads through MiXCR, storing one row per CDR3 protein. The profile covers roughly 790,000 distinct CDR3 sequences, with roughly 43% appearing a single time and 20% to 25% taken by the ten largest. Sequencing used blood. These receptor sequences come from a woman aged 55-69 years in good health.

This chain uses TRBV25-1 with TRBJ2-3; 8 nucleotides match TRBD1. Germline V gives CDR1 MGHDK, CDR2 SYGVNS. The J segment lost 1 base and the V segment lost 2 bases, leaving 2 bases of the junction unmatched. This CDR3 spans 15 amino acids. DNA of the CDR3: TGTGCCAGCAGTGAAAGGGGACAGGGCACAGATACGCAGTATTTT. The encoded protein is CASSERGQGTDTQYF.

The V and J genes are TRBV11-2 and TRBJ1-2; 8 bases agree with TRBD1. V lost 5 bases to trimming and J lost 3 bases; unmatched junction nucleotides: 11. The CDR3 length is 16 residues. Per germline, CDR1 SGHAT and CDR2 FQNNGV. CDR3 sequence (DNA): TGTGCCAGCAGCCGACTCCGGGACAGGAAATACTATGGCTACACCTTC. Protein: CASSRLRDRKYYGYTF.

This clonotype appeared a few times. The genes are TRBV4-3 and TRBJ2-6; D not resolved. In germline, CDR1 is LGHNA, CDR2 YSLEER. With 0 bases removed from V and 3 bases from J, the gap between germline ends came to 12 bases. The length of the CDR3 is 17 residues. CDR3 protein: CASSQDPSGNGANVLTF. The CDR3 coding sequence is TGCGCCAGCAGCCAAGATCCATCTGGAAATGGGGCCAACGTCCTGACTTTC.

In this sample, this clonotype turned up a few times. This chain links TRBV18 with TRBJ2-1, with 8 bases lining up with TRBD2. The germline V gene encodes CDR1 KGHSH and CDR2 LQKENI. The CDR3 contains 16 residues. The J segment lost 1 base and the V segment lost 3 bases, leaving 5 bases of the junction unmatched. CDR3 sequence: CASSPRAGGSYNEQFF. Here the CDR3 DNA reads TGTGCCAGCTCACCTAGGGCGGGAGGTTCCTACAATGAGCAGTTCTTC.

V usage is TRBV9 and J usage is TRBJ2-3; D possibly corresponds to TRBD1 (5 bases). Looked up from germline, CDR1 is SGDLS and CDR2 is YYNGEE. The CDR3 runs 13 residues. The ends were cut back, 0 bases at V and 14 bases at J, with 16 bases in the middle. The CDR3 DNA sequence: TGTGCCAGCAGCGTAGATCCGGCAGGGTCTGGGTATTTT. It codes for CASSVDPAGSGYF.

The chain uses TRBV6-6 and TRBJ2-5; TRBD1 might be the D (6 bases). V lost 7 bases, J lost 5 bases, and 20 bases lay in between. This CDR3 comprises 15 residues. Germline V gene lookup returns CDR1 MNHNY and CDR2 SVGAGI (reference sequence). This CDR3 reads CASKANRDFMETQYF. The CDR3 nucleotides are TGTGCCAGCAAAGCGAACAGGGATTTTATGGAGACCCAGTACTTC.

The chain has TRBV18 and TRBJ2-1, with 11 positions matching TRBD2. Unmatched junction bases numbered 11, after V lost 6 bases and J lost 7 bases. The CDR3 totals 16 residues. From germline, CDR1 is KGHSH and CDR2 LQKENI. CDR3: CASSLPASGGPNEQFF. The CDR3 DNA sequence: TGTGCCAGCTCCCTACCGGCTAGCGGGGGGCCTAATGAGCAGTTCTTC.

This clonotype was counted between two and nine times. CDR3 bases: TGTGCCAGCAGTCGAACTAGCGGGGCCCACAATGAGCAGTTCTTC. This encodes CASSRTSGAHNEQFF. The V and J genes are TRBV6-5 and TRBJ2-1, with 10 bases matching TRBD2. From germline, CDR1 is MNHEY and CDR2 SVGAGI. V lost 5 bases to trimming and J lost 5 bases; unmatched junction nucleotides: 6. This CDR3 comprises 15 residues.

This clonotype was found a few times. The chain couples TRBV10-1 to TRBJ2-1; 9 bases are a match to TRBD1. The J call may be wrong; the DNA end is better matched by TRBJ2-7. Per the germline V gene, CDR1 is WNHNN and CDR2 is SYGVQD (reference sequence). The CDR3 has 14 amino acids. The CDR3 DNA reads TGCGCCAGCAGTGGACAGGGGGGACCCAATGAGCAGTACTTC. It encodes CASSGQGGPNEQYF.

This chain connects TRBV3-1 to TRBJ2-2, with no clear D. V was cut by 5 bases and J by 4 bases, with 14 bases left in between. The CDR3 totals 15 residues. The germline V gene has CDR1 LGHDT and CDR2 YNNKEL (reference sequence). For the CDR3, the DNA is TGTGCCAGCAGCAGGGTGCGGAGTGGCACCGGGGAGCTGTTTTTT. Translated: CASSRVRSGTGELFF. Combining the CDR3 with reference TRBV3-1 and TRBJ2-2 gives the whole variable domain DTAVSQTPKYLVTQMGNDKSIKCEQNLGHDTMYWYKQDSKKFLKIMFSYNNKELIINETVPNRFSPKSPDKAHLNLHINSLELGDSAVYFCASSRVRSGTGELFFGEGSRLTVL.

About this clonotype itself: One end of the junction fails to match germline, which may point to a read error. The chain carries TRBV6-2 or TRBV6-3 and TRBJ1-5, with D tentatively TRBD1 (6 bases). There are 17 residues in the CDR3. Germline assignment: CDR1 MNHEY and CDR2 SVGEGT. The DNA of the CDR3 is TGTGTCAGCAGCCCAATCAGCACAGGGTCGATCGATCAGCCCCAGCATTTT. Encoded protein: CVSSPISTGSIDQPQHF.

The gene calls are TRBV7-2 and TRBJ1-2, with TRBD1 matching 10 bases. The V gene's germline CDR1 is SGHTA and CDR2 FQGNSA. V shed 3 bases, J shed 7 bases, and the junction held 5 bases outside the gene matches. This CDR3 has 14 residues. The CDR3 reads CASSFGTGDRGYTF. The CDR3 nucleotides are TGTGCCAGCAGCTTCGGGACAGGGGATCGTGGCTACACCTTC. Variable domain in full (rest from reference TRBV7-2 and TRBJ1-2): GAGVSQSPSNKVTEKGKDVELRCDPISGHTALYWYRQSLGQGLEFLIYFQGNSAPDKSGLPSDRFSAERTGGSVSTLTIQRTQQEDSAVYLCASSFGTGDRGYTFGSGTRLTVV.

This chain links TRBV30 with TRBJ1-5; perhaps TRBD1 as D (6 bases). CDR1 and CDR2 from the germline V gene are GTSNPN and SVGIG (reference sequence). Between the trimmed V and J ends, which lost 3 bases and 4 bases, there was a span of 7 bases. The CDR3 is 12 amino acids. The CDR3 DNA reads TGTGCCTGGAGCCAGGGGAATCAGCCCCAGCATTTT. Encoded protein: CAWSQGNQPQHF.

V usage is TRBV6-2 or TRBV6-3 and J usage is TRBJ2-5; 7 bases are a match to TRBD2. Trimming took 4 bases from V and 9 from J; bases not matched to a gene: 14. The germline V gene encodes CDR1 MNHEY and CDR2 SVGEGT. The CDR3 contains 15 residues. The CDR3 loop is CASSSAWGGAGAQYF. The CDR3 DNA sequence: TGTGCCAGCAGTTCCGCCTGGGGCGGCGCGGGGGCCCAGTACTTC.

This clonotype has just a few counts. The V gene is TRBV28, the J gene TRBJ1-2; 7 positions match TRBD1. In germline, CDR1 is MDHEN, CDR2 SYDVKM. Trimming took 7 bases from V and 0 from J; bases not matched to a gene: 2. This CDR3 has 13 residues. The CDR3 reads CASTGTANYGYTF. The CDR3 DNA follows: TGTGCCAGCACTGGGACAGCTAACTATGGCTACACCTTC.

J is TRBJ2-3 and V is TRBV15; 8 nucleotides line up with TRBD1. There are 15 residues in the CDR3. Trimming removed 5 bases from V and 3 bases from J; junction bases left unmatched: 7. CDR1 LNHNV and CDR2 YYDKDF come from the germline V gene (reference sequence). The CDR3 protein is CATSYNRGDTDTQYF. In nucleotides, the CDR3 is TGTGCCACCAGCTACAACAGGGGGGATACAGATACGCAGTATTTT.

The chain combines TRBV20-1 with TRBJ1-5; 7 bases line up with TRBD1. The CDR3 is 14 residues long. Germline V gene data show CDR1 as DFQATT and CDR2 as SNEGSKA (reference sequence). V shed 6 bases and J 4 bases; nucleotides not matched to a gene: 9. CDR3 sequence reads: CSATDGTENQPQHF. The CDR3 DNA follows: TGCAGTGCAACCGATGGGACAGAAAATCAGCCCCAGCATTTT.

This rearrangement joins TRBV6-2 or TRBV6-3 to TRBJ1-4, with unresolved D. Germline CDR1 and CDR2: MNHEY and SVGEGT. CDR3 size: 12 residues. V was clipped by 8 bases and J by 7 bases, with 11 bases between them. The CDR3 loop is CASRTASEKLFF. CDR3 DNA sequence: TGTGCCAGCCGAACTGCGTCTGAAAAACTGTTTTTT.

A few counts support this clonotype. The chain uses TRBV7-2 and TRBJ2-1; D not resolved. CDR1 and CDR2 from the germline V gene are SGHTA and FQGNSA. This CDR3 has 13 residues. V was trimmed by 3 bases and J by 2 bases, leaving 5 bases between them. The chain's CDR3 is CASSFEAYNEQFF. The CDR3, as DNA: TGTGCCAGCAGCTTCGAAGCCTACAATGAGCAGTTCTTC.

The chain recombines TRBV9 with TRBJ2-7; TRBD1 matches 7 bases. The ends lost 8 bases at V and 3 bases at J; junction bases unmatched: 11. The germline V gene has CDR1 SGDLS and CDR2 YYNGEE. There are 14 residues in the CDR3. CDR3 sequence reads: CARGWDSRNYEQYF. The DNA for the CDR3 is TGTGCCAGAGGATGGGACAGCCGGAACTACGAGCAGTACTTC. The variable domain in full, completed from reference TRBV9 and TRBJ2-7, reads DSGVTQTPKHLITATGQRVTLRCSPRSGDLSVYWYQQSLDQGLQFLIQYYNGEERAKGNILERFSAQQFPDLHSELNLSSLELGDSALYFCARGWDSRNYEQYFGPGTRLTVT.

V usage is TRBV29-1 and J usage is TRBJ1-2, with 7 bases aligning to TRBD1. Germline assignment: CDR1 SQVTM and CDR2 ANQGSEA. With V trimmed by 4 bases and J by 5 bases, 4 bases remained unmatched. The CDR3 is 12 residues long. The CDR3: CSVVGQSYGYTF. CDR3 DNA: TGCAGCGTTGTGGGACAGAGTTATGGCTACACCTTC.

This chain links TRBV25-1 with TRBJ2-1; TRBD2 might be the D (6 bases). Trimming took off 1 base at V and 4 bases at J, with 11 bases between the two ends. From germline, CDR1 is MGHDK and CDR2 SYGVNS. This CDR3 spans 15 amino acids. CDR3 region: CASSEFAGRYNEQFF. The DNA of the CDR3 is TGTGCCAGCAGTGAATTTGCGGGGCGGTACAATGAGCAGTTCTTC.

This chain connects TRBV27 to TRBJ1-5, with 7 bases matching TRBD1. V lost 5 bases, J lost 1 base, and 8 bases stayed unmatched. CDR3 size: 16 residues. Germline V gives CDR1 MNHEY, CDR2 SMNVEV (reference sequence). In DNA form, the CDR3 reads TGTGCCAGCAGTCCCCTGACAGGGTTGAGCAATCAGCCCCAGCATTTT. This translates into CASSPLTGLSNQPQHF.

The chain uses TRBV20-1 and TRBJ2-5, with 8 positions matching TRBD1. With 1 base clipped from V and 11 bases from J, the junction kept 9 bases outside the gene matches. This CDR3 contains 13 residues. Germline V gene sequence: CDR1 DFQATT, CDR2 SNEGSKA (reference sequence). The CDR3, as DNA: TGCAGTGCTAGAGTAGCAGGGGGCAATGAGCAGTACTTC. Encoded protein: CSARVAGGNEQYF.

Turning to this clonotype: A read error may be the cause here, since a much bigger clone is one base away. The chain employs TRBV12-3 or TRBV12-4 and TRBJ2-1; D ambiguous. This CDR3 comprises 11 residues. V lost 9 bases to trimming and J lost 6 bases, with 9 bases between them. CDR3 DNA: TGTGCCAGTCCCTCAATCAATGAGCAGTTCTTC. Protein sequence: CASPSINEQFF.

In this sample, this clonotype turned up many times. The chain joins TRBV20-1 to TRBJ2-1; unclear D gene. This CDR3 is built from 14 residues. V was trimmed by 6 bases and J by 1 base, leaving 13 bases between them. Germline V gene sequence: CDR1 DFQATT, CDR2 SNEGSKA (reference sequence). The DNA of the CDR3 is TGCAGTGCCCCCAGGATGGAGTCCTACAATGAGCAGTTCTTC. Residues: CSAPRMESYNEQFF.

This clonotype was counted between two and nine times. CDR3 sequence: CASSLDRGVGNTIYF. The CDR3 DNA is TGTGCCAGCAGCTTAGACAGGGGGGTTGGAAACACCATATATTTT. This chain uses TRBV7-2 with TRBJ1-3; 8 bases fit TRBD1. Germline values: CDR1 SGHTA, CDR2 FQGNSA. The CDR3 has 15 amino acids. V shed 1 base and J 3 bases; nucleotides not matched to a gene: 2.